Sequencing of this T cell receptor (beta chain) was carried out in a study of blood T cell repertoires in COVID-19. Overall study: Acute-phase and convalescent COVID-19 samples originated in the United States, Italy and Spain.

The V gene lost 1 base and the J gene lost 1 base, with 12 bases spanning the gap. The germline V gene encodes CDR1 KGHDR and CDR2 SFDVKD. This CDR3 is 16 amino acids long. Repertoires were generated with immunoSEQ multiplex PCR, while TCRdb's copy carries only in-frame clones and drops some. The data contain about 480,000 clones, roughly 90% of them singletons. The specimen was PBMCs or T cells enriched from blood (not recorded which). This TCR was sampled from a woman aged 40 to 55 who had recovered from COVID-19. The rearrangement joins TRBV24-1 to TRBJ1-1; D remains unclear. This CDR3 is CATSDFAGRTNTEAFF. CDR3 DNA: TGTGCCACCAGTGATTTTGCGGGGAGGACGAACACTGAAGCTTTCTTT.